The present T cell receptor beta chain was sequenced within a study of T cell responses to AZD1222 COVID-19 vaccine. Regarding this clone: Its antigen is unknown.

The protocol was immunoSEQ multiplex PCR, while the TCRdb copy is restricted to in-frame clones and leaves out a portion. The sample shows 150,000 to 200,000 clones, 87% of them seen only once. The V end lost 4 bases, the J end lost 7 bases, and 13 bases lay between the germline ends. CDR1 and CDR2 from the germline V gene are MDHEN and SYDVKM. The CDR3 extends over 13 amino acids. Study findings and constraints: Baseline testing showed seropositivity in only a handful of AZD1222 recipients. White British donors predominated, females outnumbered males, and clonal diversity was possibly underestimated. An increase in Spike-specific TCR breadth and depth was observed after two AZD1222 doses. Sampling captured repertoires only after the peak T cell response.

The starting material was peripheral blood, obtained on day 0 of MenACWY control vaccination. This sequence was found in an adult in good health. J is TRBJ1-2 and V is TRBV28; D may be TRBD1 (5 bases). CDR3 coding DNA: TGTGCCAGCAGTTGGCCGGGGGAAGTTGGCTACACCTTC. Its translation: CASSWPGEVGYTF.